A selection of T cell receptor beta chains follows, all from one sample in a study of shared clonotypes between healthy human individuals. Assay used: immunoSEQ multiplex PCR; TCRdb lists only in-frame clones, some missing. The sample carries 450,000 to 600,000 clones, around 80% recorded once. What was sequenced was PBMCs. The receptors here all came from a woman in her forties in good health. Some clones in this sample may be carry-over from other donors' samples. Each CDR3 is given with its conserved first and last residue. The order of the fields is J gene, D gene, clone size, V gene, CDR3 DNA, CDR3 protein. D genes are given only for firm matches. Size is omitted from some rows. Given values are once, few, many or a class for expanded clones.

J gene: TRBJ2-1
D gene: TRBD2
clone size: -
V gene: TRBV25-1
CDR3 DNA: TGTGCCAGCAGTGAATCACTAGCGGGAGGGAATGAGCAGTTCTTC
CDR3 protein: CASSESLAGGNEQFF

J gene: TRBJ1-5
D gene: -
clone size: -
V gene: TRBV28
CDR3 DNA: TGTGCCAGCAGTTTAGTAGGGGGTGACAATCAGCCCCAGCATTTT
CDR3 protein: CASSLVGGDNQPQHF

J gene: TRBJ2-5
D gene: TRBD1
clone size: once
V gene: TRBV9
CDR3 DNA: TGTGCCAGCAGCGCAGGGGGCTTGGAGACCCAGTACTTC
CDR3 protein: CASSAGGLETQYF

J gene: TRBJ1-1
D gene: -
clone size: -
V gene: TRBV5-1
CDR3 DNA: TGCGCCAGCAGCTTGGGGCAGCCGAACACTGAAGCTTTCTTT
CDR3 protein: CASSLGQPNTEAFF

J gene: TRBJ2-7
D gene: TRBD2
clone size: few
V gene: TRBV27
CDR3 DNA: TGTGCCAGCAGTCGACTAGCGGGAGTTGTCAGTGTCACCTACGAGCAGTACTTC
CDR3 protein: CASSRLAGVVSVTYEQYF

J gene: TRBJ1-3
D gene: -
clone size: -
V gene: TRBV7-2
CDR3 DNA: TGTGCCAGCAGCTTAGGTTACTCTGGAAACACCATATATTTT
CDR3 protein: CASSLGYSGNTIYF

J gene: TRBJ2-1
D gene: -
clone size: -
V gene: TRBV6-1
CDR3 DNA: TGTGCCAGCAGTGAACGGGCATTCTCCTACAATGAGCAGTTCTTC
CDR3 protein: CASSERAFSYNEQFF

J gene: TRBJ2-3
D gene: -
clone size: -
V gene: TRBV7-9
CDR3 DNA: TGTGCCAGCAGCCGTGGTAGTCCGGGGACAGATACGCAGTATTTT
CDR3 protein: CASSRGSPGTDTQYF

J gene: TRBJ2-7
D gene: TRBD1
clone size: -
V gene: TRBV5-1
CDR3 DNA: TGCGCCAGCAGATCTCGACAGGGCGCCTACGAGCAGTACTTC
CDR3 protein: CASRSRQGAYEQYF

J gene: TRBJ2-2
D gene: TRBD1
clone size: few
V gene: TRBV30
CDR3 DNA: TGTGCCTGGAGTGTACCCCAACAGGGGGCCGGGGAGCTGTTTTTT
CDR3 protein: CAWSVPQQGAGELFF

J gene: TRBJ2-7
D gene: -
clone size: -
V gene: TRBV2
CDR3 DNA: TGTGCCAGCGGGAGACAGACCTACGAGCAGTACTTC
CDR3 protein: CASGRQTYEQYF

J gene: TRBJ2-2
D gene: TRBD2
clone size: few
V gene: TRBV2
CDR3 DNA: TGTGCCAGCAGTAGAGCGGGAGGGGGGACCGGGGAGCTGTTTTTT
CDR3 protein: CASSRAGGGTGELFF

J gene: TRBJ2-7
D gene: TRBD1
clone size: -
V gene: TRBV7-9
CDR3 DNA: TGTGCCAGCAGCTCTCCGGGACAGGGTAGTTACGAGCAGTACTTC
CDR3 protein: CASSSPGQGSYEQYF

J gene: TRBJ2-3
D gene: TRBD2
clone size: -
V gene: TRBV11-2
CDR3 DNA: TGTGCCAGCAGCCCTCTAGCGGGCACAGATACGCAGTATTTT
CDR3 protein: CASSPLAGTDTQYF

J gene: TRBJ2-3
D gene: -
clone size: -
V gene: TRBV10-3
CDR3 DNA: TGTGCCATCGGACCGAGCACAGATACGCAGTATTTT
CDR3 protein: CAIGPSTDTQYF

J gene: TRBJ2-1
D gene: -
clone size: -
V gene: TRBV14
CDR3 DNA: TGTGCCAGCAGCCATCGGGGGTTGACCTACAATGAGCAGTTCTTC
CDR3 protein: CASSHRGLTYNEQFF

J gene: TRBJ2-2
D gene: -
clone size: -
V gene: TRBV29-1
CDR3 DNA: TGCAGCGCCCAAAGGGGGGACACCGGGGAGCTGTTTTTT
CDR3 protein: CSAQRGDTGELFF

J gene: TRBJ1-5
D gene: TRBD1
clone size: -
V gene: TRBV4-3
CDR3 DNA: TGCGCCAGCAGCCCTGGGACAGGGTATAGCAATCAGCCCCAGCATTTT
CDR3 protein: CASSPGTGYSNQPQHF

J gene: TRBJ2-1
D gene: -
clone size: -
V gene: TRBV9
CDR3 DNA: TGTGCCAGCAGCGGACGCTATGAGCAGTTCTTC
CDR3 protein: CASSGRYEQFF

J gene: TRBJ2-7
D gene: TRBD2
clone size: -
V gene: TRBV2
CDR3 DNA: TGTGCCAGCGGATCCGGGACTAGATCCTACGAGCAGTACTTC
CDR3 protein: CASGSGTRSYEQYF

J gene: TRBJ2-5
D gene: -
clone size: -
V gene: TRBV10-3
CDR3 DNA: TGTGCCATCAGTGACCCCCAAGAGACCCAGTACTTC
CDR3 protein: CAISDPQETQYF

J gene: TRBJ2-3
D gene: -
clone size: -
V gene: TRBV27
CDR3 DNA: TGTGCCAGCAGTTTATCTCGCCAGGGCCGCACAGATACGCAGTATTTT
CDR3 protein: CASSLSRQGRTDTQYF

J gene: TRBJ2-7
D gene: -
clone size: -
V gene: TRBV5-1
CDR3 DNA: TGCGCCAGCAGCTTGTCACAGGACTACGAGCAGTACTTC
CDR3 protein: CASSLSQDYEQYF

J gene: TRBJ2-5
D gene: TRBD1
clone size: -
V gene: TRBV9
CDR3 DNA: TGTGCCAGCAGCGACAGACAGGGGGGTATCGAGGAGACCCAGTACTTC
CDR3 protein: CASSDRQGGIEETQYF

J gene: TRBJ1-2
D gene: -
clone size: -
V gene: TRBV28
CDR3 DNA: TGTGCCAGCAGTTTATATCCCCCCAGTCTGACCTATGGCTACACCTTC
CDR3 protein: CASSLYPPSLTYGYTF

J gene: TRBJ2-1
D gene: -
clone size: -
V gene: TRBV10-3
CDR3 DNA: TGTGCCATCAGTGAGTTGGCTGGTGACAATGAGCAGTTCTTC
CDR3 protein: CAISELAGDNEQFF

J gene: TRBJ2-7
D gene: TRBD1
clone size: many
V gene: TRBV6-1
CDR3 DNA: TGTGCCAGCAGTGGGGGTATGGGACAGGGGGCCGACGAGCAGTACTTC
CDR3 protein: CASSGGMGQGADEQYF

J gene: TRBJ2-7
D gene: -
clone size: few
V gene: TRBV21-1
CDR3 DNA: TGTGCCAGCAGCAAAAGGGAACCGACGGGGTCACGGAACCGATCCTACGAGCAGTACTTC
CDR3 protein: CASSKREPTGSRNRSYEQYF

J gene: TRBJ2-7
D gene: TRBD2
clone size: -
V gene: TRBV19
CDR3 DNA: TGTGCCAGTAGGATAGCGGGAGGGGACTACGAGCAGTACTTC
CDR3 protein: CASRIAGGDYEQYF

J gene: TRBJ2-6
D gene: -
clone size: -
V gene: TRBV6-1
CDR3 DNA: TGTGCCAGCAGTGAAAAGGTCCCTTTCGAGAGGGGGGCCAACGTCCTGACTTTC
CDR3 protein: CASSEKVPFERGANVLTF

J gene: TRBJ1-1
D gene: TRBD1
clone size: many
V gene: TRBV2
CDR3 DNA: TGTGCCAGCACCTCGAGCAGGGGGACCGAAGCTTTCTTT
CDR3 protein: CASTSSRGTEAFF

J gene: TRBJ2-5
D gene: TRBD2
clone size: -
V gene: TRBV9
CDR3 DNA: TGTGCCAGCAGCGGGGGGAGGGCCGCGGAGACCCAGTACTTC
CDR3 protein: CASSGGRAAETQYF

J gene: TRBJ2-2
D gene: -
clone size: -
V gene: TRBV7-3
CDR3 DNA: TGTGCCAGCAGCCTCACGGCCAGGGCGAACACCGGGGAGCTGTTTTTT
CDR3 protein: CASSLTARANTGELFF

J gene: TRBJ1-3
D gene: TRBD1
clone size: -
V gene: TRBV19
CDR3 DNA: TGTGCCAGTATGGACAGGTCCCTTGCCGGAAACACCATATATTTT
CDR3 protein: CASMDRSLAGNTIYF

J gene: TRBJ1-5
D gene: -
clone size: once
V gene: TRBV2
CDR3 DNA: TGTGCCAGCAGTGAGCGGTGGGATCAGCCCCAGCATTTT
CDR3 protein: CASSERWDQPQHF

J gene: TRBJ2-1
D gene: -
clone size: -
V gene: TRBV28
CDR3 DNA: TGTGCCAGCAGTAACTACAATGAGCAGTTCTTC
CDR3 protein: CASSNYNEQFF

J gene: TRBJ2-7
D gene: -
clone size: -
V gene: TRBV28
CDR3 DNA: TGTGCCAGCAGTTTATGCGTCCAGGGAGGAGATACGGGCGAGCAGTACTTC
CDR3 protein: CASSLCVQGGDTGEQYF

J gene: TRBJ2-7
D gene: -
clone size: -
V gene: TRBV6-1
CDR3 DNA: TGTGCCAGCCATATACCGGCTACCTACGAGCAGTACTTC
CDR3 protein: CASHIPATYEQYF

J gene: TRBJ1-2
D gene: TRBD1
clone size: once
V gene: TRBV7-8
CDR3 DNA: TGTGCCAGCAGCTTCAGGGGGCGAGGAGGCTATGGCTACACCTTC
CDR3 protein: CASSFRGRGGYGYTF

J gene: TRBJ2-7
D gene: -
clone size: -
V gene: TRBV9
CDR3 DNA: TGTGCCAGCAGCGACGCGCTCTCTAGGGAGCAGTACTTC
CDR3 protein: CASSDALSREQYF

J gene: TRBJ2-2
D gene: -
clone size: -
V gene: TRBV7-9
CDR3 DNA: TGTGCCAGCAGCTTAGCGATGACTACCGGGGAGCTGTTTTTT
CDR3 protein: CASSLAMTTGELFF

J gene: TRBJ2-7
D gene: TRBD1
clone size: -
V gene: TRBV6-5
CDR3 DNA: TGTGCCAGCAGTGCCACCGGGACAGCCCCCTACGAGCAGTACTTC
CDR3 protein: CASSATGTAPYEQYF

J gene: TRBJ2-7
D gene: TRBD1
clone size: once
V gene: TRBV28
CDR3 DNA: TGTGCCAGCAGTTGGGGCAGGGGGAACTACGAGCAGTACTTC
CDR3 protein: CASSWGRGNYEQYF

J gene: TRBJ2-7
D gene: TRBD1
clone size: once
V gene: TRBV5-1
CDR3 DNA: TGCGCCAGCAGCTTGGAGACAGGGGCGGTATACGAGCAGTACTTC
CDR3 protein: CASSLETGAVYEQYF

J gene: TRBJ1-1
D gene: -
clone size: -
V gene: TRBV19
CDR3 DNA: TGTGCCAGTGGATCTAGTACAGGGCTTTGGAACACTGAAGCTTTCTTT
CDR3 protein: CASGSSTGLWNTEAFF

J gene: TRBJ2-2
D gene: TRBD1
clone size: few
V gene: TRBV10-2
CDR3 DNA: TGCGCCAGCAGTCACTCCCGGGACAGAGGAACCGGGGAGCTGTTTTTT
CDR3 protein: CASSHSRDRGTGELFF

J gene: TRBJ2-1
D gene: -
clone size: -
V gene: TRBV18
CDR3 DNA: TGTGCCAGCTCACCCCGGGAAGGTGTGGATGAGCAGTTCTTC
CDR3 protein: CASSPREGVDEQFF

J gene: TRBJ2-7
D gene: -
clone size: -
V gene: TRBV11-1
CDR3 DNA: TGTGCCAGCAGCCCAGGTTTGGCCTACGAGCAGTACTTC
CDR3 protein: CASSPGLAYEQYF